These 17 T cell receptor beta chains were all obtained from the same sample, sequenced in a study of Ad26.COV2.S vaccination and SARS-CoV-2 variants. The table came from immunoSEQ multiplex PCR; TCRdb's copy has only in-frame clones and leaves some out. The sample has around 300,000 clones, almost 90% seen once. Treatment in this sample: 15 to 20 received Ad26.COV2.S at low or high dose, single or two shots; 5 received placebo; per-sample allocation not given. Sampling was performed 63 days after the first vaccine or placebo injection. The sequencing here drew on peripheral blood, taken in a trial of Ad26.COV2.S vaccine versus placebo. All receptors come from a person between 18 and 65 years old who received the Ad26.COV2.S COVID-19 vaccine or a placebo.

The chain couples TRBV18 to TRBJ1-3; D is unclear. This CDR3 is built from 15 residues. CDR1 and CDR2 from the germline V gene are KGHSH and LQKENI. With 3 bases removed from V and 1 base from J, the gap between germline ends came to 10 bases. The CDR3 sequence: CASSPSQLSGNTIYF. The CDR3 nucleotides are TGTGCCAGCTCACCCTCACAGTTATCTGGAAACACCATATATTTT.

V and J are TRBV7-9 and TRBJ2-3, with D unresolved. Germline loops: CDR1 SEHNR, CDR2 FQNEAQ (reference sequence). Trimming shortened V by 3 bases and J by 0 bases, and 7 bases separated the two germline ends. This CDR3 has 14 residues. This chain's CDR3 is CASSLGSSTDTQYF. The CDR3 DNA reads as TGTGCCAGCAGCTTGGGCAGCAGCACAGATACGCAGTATTTT.

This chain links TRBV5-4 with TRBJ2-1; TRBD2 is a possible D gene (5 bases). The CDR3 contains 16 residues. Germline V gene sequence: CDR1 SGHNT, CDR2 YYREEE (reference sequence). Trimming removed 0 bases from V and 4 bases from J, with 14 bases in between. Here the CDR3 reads CASSLASGMSYNEQFF. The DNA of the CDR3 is TGTGCCAGCAGCTTGGCATCCGGGATGTCATACAATGAGCAGTTCTTC. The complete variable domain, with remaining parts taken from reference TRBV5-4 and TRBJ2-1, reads ETGVTQSPTHLIKTRGQQVTLRCSSQSGHNTVSWYQQALGQGPQFIFQYYREEENGRGNFPPRFSGLQFPNYSSELNVNALELDDSALYLCASSLASGMSYNEQFFGPGTRLTVL.

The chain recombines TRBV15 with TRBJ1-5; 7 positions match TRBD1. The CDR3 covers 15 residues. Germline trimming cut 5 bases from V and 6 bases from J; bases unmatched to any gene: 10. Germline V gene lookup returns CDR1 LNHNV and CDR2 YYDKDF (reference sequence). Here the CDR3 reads CATSLGGGTGQPQHF. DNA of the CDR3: TGTGCCACCAGCCTGGGAGGGGGCACAGGTCAGCCCCAGCATTTT.

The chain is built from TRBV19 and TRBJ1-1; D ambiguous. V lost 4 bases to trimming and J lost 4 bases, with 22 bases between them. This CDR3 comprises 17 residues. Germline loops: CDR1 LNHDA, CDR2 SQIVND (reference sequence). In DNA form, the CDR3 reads TGTGCCAGTAGTACCCGGCCAAGGTTGACGAGGGTCACTGAAGCTTTCTTT. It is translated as CASSTRPRLTRVTEAFF.

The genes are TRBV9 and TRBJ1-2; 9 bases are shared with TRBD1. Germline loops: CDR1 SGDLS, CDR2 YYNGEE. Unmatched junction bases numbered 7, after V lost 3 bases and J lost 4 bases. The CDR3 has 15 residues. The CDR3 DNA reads TGTGCCAGCAGCGCCGACAGGACAGGGGTCTATGGCTACACCTTC. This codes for CASSADRTGVYGYTF.

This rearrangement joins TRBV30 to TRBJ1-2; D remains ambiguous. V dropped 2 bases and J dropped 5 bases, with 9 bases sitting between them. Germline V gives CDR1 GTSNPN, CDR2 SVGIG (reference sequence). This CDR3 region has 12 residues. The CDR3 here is CAWSWGIYGYTF. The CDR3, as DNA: TGTGCCTGGAGTTGGGGAATTTATGGCTACACCTTC.

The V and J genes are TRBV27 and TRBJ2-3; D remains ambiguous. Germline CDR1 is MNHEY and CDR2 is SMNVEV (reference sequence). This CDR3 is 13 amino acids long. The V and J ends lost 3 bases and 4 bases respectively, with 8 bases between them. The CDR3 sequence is CASSLVKPDTQYF. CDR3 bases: TGTGCCAGCAGTTTGGTGAAACCAGATACGCAGTATTTT.

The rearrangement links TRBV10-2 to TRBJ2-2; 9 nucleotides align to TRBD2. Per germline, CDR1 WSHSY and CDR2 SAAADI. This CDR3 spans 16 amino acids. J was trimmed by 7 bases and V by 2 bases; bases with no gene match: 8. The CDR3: CASSESGSGGSGELFF. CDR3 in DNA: TGCGCCAGCAGTGAGAGTGGTAGCGGGGGCAGCGGGGAGCTGTTTTTT.

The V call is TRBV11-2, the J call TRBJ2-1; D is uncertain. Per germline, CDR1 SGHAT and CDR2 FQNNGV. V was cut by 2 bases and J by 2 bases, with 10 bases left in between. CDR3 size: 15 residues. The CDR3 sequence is CASSLSLSAYNEQFF. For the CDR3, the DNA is TGTGCCAGCAGCTTAAGTCTTTCTGCCTACAATGAGCAGTTCTTC.

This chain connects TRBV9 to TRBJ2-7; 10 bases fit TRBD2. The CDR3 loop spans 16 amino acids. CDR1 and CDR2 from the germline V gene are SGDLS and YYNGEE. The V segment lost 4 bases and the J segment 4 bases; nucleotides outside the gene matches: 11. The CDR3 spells CASSKGISGGPYEQYF. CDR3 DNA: TGTGCCAGCAGCAAGGGGATTAGCGGGGGGCCGTACGAGCAGTACTTC.

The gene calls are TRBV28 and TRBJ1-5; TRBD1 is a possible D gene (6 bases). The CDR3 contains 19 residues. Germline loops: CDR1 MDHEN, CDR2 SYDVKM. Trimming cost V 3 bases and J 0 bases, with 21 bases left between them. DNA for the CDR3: TGTGCCAGCAGTTTCCCAGGGGAAATGTTGGAATATAGCAATCAGCCCCAGCATTTT. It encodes CASSFPGEMLEYSNQPQHF.

The CDR3 DNA reads as TGTGCCAGCACTCCTCCAGGTAGCTCCTATGGCTACACCTTC. Translated, it gives CASTPPGSSYGYTF. The chain carries TRBV28 and TRBJ1-2, with D unresolved. With 7 bases removed from V and 4 bases from J, the gap between germline ends came to 16 bases. This CDR3 is 14 amino acids long. The germline gives CDR1 MDHEN, CDR2 SYDVKM.

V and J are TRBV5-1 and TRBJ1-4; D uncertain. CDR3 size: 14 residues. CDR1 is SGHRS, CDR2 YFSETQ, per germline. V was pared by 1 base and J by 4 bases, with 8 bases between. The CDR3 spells CASSLRGFNEKLFF. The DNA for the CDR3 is TGCGCCAGCAGCTTGCGAGGGTTTAATGAAAAACTGTTTTTT.

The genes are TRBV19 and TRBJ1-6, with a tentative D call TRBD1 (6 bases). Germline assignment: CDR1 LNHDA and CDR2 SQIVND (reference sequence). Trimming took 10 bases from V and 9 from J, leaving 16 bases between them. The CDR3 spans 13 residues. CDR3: CATARGEFSPLHF. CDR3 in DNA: TGTGCCACAGCCAGGGGTGAATTTTCACCCCTCCACTTT.

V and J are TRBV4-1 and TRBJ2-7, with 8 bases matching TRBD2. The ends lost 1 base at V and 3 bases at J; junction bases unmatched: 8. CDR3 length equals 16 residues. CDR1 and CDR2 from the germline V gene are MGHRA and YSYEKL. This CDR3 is CASSQGRTSRIYEQYF. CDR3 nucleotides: TGCGCCAGCAGCCAAGGGAGGACTAGCAGAATCTACGAGCAGTACTTC.

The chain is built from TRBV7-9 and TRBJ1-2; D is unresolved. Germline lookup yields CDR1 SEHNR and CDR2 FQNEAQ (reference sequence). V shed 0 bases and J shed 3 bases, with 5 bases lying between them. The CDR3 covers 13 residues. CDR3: CASSLAWDYGYTF. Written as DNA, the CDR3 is TGTGCCAGCAGCTTAGCTTGGGACTATGGCTACACCTTC.